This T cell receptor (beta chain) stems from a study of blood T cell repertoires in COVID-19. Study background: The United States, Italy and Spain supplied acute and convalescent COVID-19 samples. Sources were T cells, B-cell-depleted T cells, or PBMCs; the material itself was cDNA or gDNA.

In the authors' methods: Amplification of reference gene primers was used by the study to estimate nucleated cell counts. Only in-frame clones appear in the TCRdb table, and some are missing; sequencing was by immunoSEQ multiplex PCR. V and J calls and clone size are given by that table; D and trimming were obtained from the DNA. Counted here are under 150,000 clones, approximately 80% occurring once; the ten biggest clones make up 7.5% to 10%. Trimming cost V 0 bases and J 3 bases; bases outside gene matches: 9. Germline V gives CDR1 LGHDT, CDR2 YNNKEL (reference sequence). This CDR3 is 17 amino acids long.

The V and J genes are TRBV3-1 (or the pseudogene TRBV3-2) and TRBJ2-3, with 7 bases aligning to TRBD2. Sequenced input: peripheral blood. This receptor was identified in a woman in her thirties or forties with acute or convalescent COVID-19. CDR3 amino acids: CASSQEGRVPKTDTQYF. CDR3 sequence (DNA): TGTGCCAGCAGCCAAGAGGGGAGGGTACCCAAGACAGATACGCAGTATTTT.